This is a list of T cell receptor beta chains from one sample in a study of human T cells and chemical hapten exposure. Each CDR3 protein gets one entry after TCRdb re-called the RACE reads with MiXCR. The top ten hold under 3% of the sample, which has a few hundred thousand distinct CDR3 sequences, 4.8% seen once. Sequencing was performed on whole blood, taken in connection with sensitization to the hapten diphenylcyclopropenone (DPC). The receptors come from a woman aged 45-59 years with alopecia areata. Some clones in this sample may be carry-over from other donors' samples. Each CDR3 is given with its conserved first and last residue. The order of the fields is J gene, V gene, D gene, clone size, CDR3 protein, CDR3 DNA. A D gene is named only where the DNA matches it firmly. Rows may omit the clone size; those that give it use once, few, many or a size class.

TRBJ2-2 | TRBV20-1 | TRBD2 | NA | CSASASGRENTGELFF | TGCAGTGCTAGTGCTAGCGGGAGAGAGAACACCGGGGAGCTGTTTTTT
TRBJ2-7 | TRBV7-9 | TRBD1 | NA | CASSHISGTGDYLAHYEQYF | TGTGCCAGCAGCCACATATCTGGGACAGGGGACTACTTGGCCCACTACGAGCAGTACTTC
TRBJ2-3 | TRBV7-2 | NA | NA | CASTKGGVRADTQYF | TGTGCCAGCACAAAGGGGGGGGTTAGGGCAGATACGCAGTATTTT
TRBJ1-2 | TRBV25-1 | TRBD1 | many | CASSESGGYGYTF | TGTGCCAGCAGTGAATCAGGGGGCTATGGCTACACCTTC
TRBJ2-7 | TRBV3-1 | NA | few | CASSLGAEGILYEQYF | TGTGCCAGCAGCCTGGGGGCTGAGGGGATCCTCTACGAGCAGTACTTC
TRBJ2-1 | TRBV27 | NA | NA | CASSLSPVYNEQFF | TGTGCCAGCAGTTTATCTCCGGTTTACAATGAGCAGTTCTTC
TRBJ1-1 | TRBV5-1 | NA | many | CASSWGQANTEAFF | TGCGCCAGCAGCTGGGGACAAGCGAACACTGAAGCTTTCTTT
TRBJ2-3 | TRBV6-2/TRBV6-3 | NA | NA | CASSYGTQYTQYF | TGTGCCAGCAGTTACGGGACCCAGTATACGCAGTATTTT
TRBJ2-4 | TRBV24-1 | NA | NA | CATSDKKNIQYF | TGTGCCACCAGTGACAAGAAAAACATTCAGTACTTC
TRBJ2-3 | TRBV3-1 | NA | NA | CASSQGRRVRTSTDTQYF | TGTGCCAGCAGCCAAGGTCGGAGGGTGAGAACTAGCACAGATACGCAGTATTTT
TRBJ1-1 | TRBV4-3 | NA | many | CASSQTGRTEAFF | TGCGCCAGCAGCCAGACGGGACGTACTGAAGCTTTCTTT
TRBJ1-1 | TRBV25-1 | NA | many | CASRPPGGHTEAFF | TGTGCCAGCAGACCTCCTGGGGGCCACACTGAAGCTTTCTTT
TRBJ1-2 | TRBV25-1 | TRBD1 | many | CATKQGGIGYGYTF | TGTGCCACGAAGCAGGGGGGGATCGGCTATGGCTACACCTTC
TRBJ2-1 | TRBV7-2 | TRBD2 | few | CASSLGGREGGTEQFF | TGTGCCAGCAGCTTAGGTGGCAGGGAGGGAGGTACTGAGCAGTTCTTC
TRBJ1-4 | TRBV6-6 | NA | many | CASTGPDEKLFF | TGTGCCAGCACTGGACCGGATGAAAAACTGTTTTTT
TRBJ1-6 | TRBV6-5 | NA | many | CASSYFGTGLILHF | TGTGCCAGCAGTTACTTTGGCACCGGGTTGATCCTCCACTTT
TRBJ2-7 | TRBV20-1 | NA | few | CSARDTGDYEQYF | TGCAGTGCTAGAGATACGGGGGACTACGAGCAGTACTTC
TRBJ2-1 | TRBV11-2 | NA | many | CASSLGSNNEQFF | TGTGCCAGCAGCTTAGGGAGTAACAATGAGCAGTTCTTC
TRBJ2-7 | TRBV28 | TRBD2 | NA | CAVLASGMTYEQYF | TGTGCCGTACTAGCTAGCGGAATGACTTACGAGCAGTACTTC
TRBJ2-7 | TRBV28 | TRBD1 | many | CASTDRATYEQYF | TGTGCCTCGACGGACAGGGCTACCTACGAGCAGTACTTC
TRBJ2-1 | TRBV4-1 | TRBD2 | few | CASSHSGTSGGDEQFF | TGCGCCAGCAGCCACTCCGGGACTAGCGGGGGGGATGAGCAGTTCTTC
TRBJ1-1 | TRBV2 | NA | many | CASSQLRDSSGTEAFF | TGTGCCAGCAGCCAACTGAGGGACTCATCGGGCACTGAAGCTTTCTTT
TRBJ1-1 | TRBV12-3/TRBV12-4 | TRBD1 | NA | CASSPGTGPEAFF | TGTGCCAGCAGTCCTGGGACAGGGCCTGAAGCTTTCTTT
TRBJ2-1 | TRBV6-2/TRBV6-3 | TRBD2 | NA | CASSPGLAGKYNEQFF | TGTGCCAGCAGTCCTGGACTAGCGGGAAAATACAATGAGCAGTTCTTC
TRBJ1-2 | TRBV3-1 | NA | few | CASSGSLLANYGYTF | TGTGCCAGCAGCGGCTCCCTGTTAGCTAACTATGGCTACACCTTC
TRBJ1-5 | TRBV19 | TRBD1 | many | CASSTGTGLPQHF | TGTGCCAGTAGTACCGGGACAGGTTTGCCCCAGCATTTT
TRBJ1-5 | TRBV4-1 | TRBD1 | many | CASSQAQGSNQPQHF | TGCGCCAGCAGCCAAGCACAGGGGAGCAATCAGCCCCAGCATTTT
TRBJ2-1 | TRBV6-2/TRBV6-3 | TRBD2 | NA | CASSSPWTSGLSYNEQFF | TGTGCCAGCAGCTCCCCTTGGACTAGCGGGCTTTCCTACAATGAGCAGTTCTTC
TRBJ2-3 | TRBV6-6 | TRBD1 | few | CASITETGGLDTQYF | TGTGCCAGCATTACCGAGACAGGGGGCTTAGATACGCAGTATTTT
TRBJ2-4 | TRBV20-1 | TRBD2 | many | CSARPSGGKNIQYF | TGCAGTGCTAGACCTAGCGGGGGTAAAAACATTCAGTACTTC
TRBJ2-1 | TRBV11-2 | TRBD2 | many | CASSPRLAGDNEQFF | TGTGCCAGCAGCCCCCGACTAGCGGGGGACAATGAGCAGTTCTTC
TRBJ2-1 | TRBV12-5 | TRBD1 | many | CASGPQGGNEQFF | TGTGCTAGTGGACCACAGGGGGGCAATGAGCAGTTCTTC
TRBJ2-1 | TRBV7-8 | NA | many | CASSLAAEQFF | TGTGCCAGCAGCTTAGCGGCTGAGCAGTTCTTC
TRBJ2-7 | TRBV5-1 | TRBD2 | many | CASSLESGGAYEQYF | TGCGCCAGCAGCTTGGAAAGCGGGGGGGCCTACGAGCAGTACTTC
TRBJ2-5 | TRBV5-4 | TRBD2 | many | CASSLEASGETQYF | TGTGCCAGCAGCTTGGAGGCTAGCGGAGAGACCCAGTACTTC
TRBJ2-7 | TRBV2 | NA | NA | CASSHPGQYEQYF | TGTGCCAGCAGTCACCCGGGGCAATACGAGCAGTACTTC
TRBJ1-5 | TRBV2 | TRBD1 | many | CASRLTGDGNQPQHF | TGTGCCAGCAGGTTGACAGGGGATGGCAATCAGCCCCAGCATTTT
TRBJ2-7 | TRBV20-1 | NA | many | CSARGDSSYEQYF | TGCAGTGCTAGGGGGGACTCTTCATACGAGCAGTACTTC
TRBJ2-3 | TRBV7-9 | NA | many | CASSPPRADTQYF | TGTGCCAGCAGCCCTCCCCGTGCAGATACGCAGTATTTT
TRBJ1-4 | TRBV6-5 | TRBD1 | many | CASSRTGGNEKLFF | TGTGCCAGCAGTAGGACAGGGGGTAATGAAAAACTGTTTTTT
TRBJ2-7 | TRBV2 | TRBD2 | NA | CASGGLAGGDEQYF | TGTGCCAGCGGGGGACTAGCGGGAGGGGACGAGCAGTACTTC
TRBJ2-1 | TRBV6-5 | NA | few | CASSYGGLNNEQFF | TGTGCCAGCAGTTACGGGGGATTGAACAATGAGCAGTTCTTC
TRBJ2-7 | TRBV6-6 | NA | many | CASSFDSYEQYF | TGTGCCAGCAGTTTCGACAGCTACGAGCAGTACTTC
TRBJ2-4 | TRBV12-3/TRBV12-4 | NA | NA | CASSTTGLRGNIQNF | TGTGCCAGCAGTACGACAGGTCTAAGAGGAAACATTCAGAACTTC
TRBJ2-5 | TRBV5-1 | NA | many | CASSLVGQPQETQYF | TGCGCCAGCAGCTTGGTTGGACAGCCTCAAGAGACCCAGTACTTC
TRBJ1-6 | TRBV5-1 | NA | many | CASSLEGGRDSPLHF | TGCGCCAGCAGCTTGGAGGGGGGCAGGGATTCACCCCTCCACTTT
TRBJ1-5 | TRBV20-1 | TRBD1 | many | CSAGTGNQPQHF | TGCAGTGCTGGGACAGGGAATCAGCCCCAGCATTTT
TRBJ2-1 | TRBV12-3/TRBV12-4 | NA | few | CASSFTNNEQFF | TGTGCCAGCAGTTTTACGAACAATGAGCAGTTCTTC
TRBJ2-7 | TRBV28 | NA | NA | CASSFGVLREQYF | TGTGCCAGCAGTTTTGGGGTATTGCGCGAGCAGTACTTC
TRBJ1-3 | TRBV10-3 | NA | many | CAIRQITGASGNTIYF | TGTGCCATCAGGCAAATTACAGGAGCCTCTGGAAACACCATATATTTT
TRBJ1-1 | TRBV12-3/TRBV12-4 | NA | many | CASSFGDTGTEAFF | TGTGCCAGCAGTTTCGGGGATACTGGGACTGAAGCTTTCTTT